Listed below are T cell receptor beta chains from one sample, sequenced in a study of shared clonotypes between healthy human individuals. The table came from immunoSEQ multiplex PCR; TCRdb's copy has only in-frame clones and leaves some out. Of some 1,100,000 clones in the sample, 70% to 80% were seen once. Input material: memory CD4+ T cells from PBMCs. These receptors all come from a man aged 18 to 35 in good health. Some clones in this sample may be carry-over from other donors' samples. Each CDR3 is given with its conserved first and last residue. A D gene is named only where the DNA matches it firmly. Size is omitted from some rows. Given values are once, few, many or a class for expanded clones.

J,V,size,D,CDR3,DNA
TRBJ2-1,TRBV5-4,NA,TRBD1,CASNRQGSYNEQFF,TGTGCCAGCAACCGACAGGGATCCTACAATGAGCAGTTCTTC
TRBJ2-1,TRBV9,NA,TRBD2,CASSPGTSGNNEQFF,TGTGCCAGCAGTCCCGGGACTAGCGGTAATAATGAGCAGTTCTTC
TRBJ2-3,TRBV6-5,NA,NA,CASSYSRSGADTQYF,TGTGCCAGCAGTTACTCGAGGTCAGGCGCCGATACGCAGTATTTT
TRBJ2-7,TRBV15,NA,NA,CATSREGRVYEQYF,TGTGCCACCAGCAGAGAAGGGCGGGTCTACGAGCAGTACTTC
TRBJ2-1,TRBV4-1,NA,TRBD2,CASSRGGLVGLNEQFF,TGCGCCAGCAGCCGAGGGGGACTAGTAGGTCTCAATGAGCAGTTCTTC
TRBJ2-1,TRBV4-2,few,TRBD1,CASSQTPGQGRGYNEQFF,TGTGCCAGCAGCCAAACACCGGGACAGGGAAGGGGATACAATGAGCAGTTCTTC
TRBJ1-5,TRBV6-6,NA,TRBD1,CASSYTDRVLQPQHF,TGTGCCAGCAGTTACACGGACAGGGTGCTCCAGCCCCAGCATTTT
TRBJ1-1,TRBV29-1,NA,NA,CSVEAPWTEAFF,TGCAGCGTTGAAGCCCCGTGGACAGAAGCTTTCTTT
TRBJ1-1,TRBV10-3,NA,TRBD1,CAISESRGPTEAFF,TGTGCCATCAGTGAGTCGAGGGGGCCCACTGAAGCTTTCTTT
TRBJ1-2,TRBV19,few,NA,CASSPPWAAGYTF,TGTGCCAGTAGTCCTCCCTGGGCGGCCGGCTACACCTTC
TRBJ2-7,TRBV7-2,NA,TRBD2,CATGGGASYEQYF,TGTGCCACGGGGGGAGGGGCCTCCTACGAGCAGTACTTC
TRBJ2-7,TRBV5-1,once,NA,CASSTLRVREQYF,TGCGCCAGCAGCACCCTGAGGGTACGCGAGCAGTACTTC
TRBJ2-7,TRBV28,NA,NA,CASRHSYEQYF,TGTGCCAGCAGGCACTCCTACGAGCAGTACTTC
TRBJ2-5,TRBV5-4,once,NA,CASSLGIRVQETQYF,TGTGCCAGCAGCTTGGGTATTAGGGTTCAAGAGACCCAGTACTTC
TRBJ1-1,TRBV7-7,NA,NA,CASSLVGRGRLREAFF,TGTGCCAGCAGCTTAGTAGGCCGGGGGCGACTCCGGGAAGCTTTCTTT
TRBJ2-1,TRBV7-3,NA,NA,CASSLIRNEQFF,TGTGCCAGCAGCTTAATAAGGAATGAGCAGTTCTTC
TRBJ2-5,TRBV6-5,NA,NA,CASRTGSGGAETQYF,TGTGCCAGCAGGACAGGGTCGGGCGGGGCGGAGACCCAGTACTTC
TRBJ1-2,TRBV27,NA,NA,CASSILGGADYGYTF,TGTGCCAGCAGTATACTCGGGGGGGCAGACTATGGCTACACCTTC
TRBJ2-5,TRBV2,NA,NA,CASRTSTETQYF,TGTGCCAGCAGGACCAGCACGGAGACCCAGTACTTC
TRBJ2-7,TRBV5-1,NA,NA,CASSLGTGSSYEQYF,TGCGCCAGCAGCTTGGGGACGGGGAGCTCCTACGAGCAGTACTTC
TRBJ1-5,TRBV28,NA,NA,CASSSPGREPQHF,TGTGCCAGCAGTTCCCCCGGGAGGGAACCCCAGCATTTT
TRBJ2-6,TRBV18,NA,TRBD2,CASSIAGTSGANVLTF,TGTGCCAGCTCGATAGCGGGAACCTCTGGGGCCAACGTCCTGACTTTC
TRBJ2-1,TRBV7-2,NA,TRBD2,CASSLGSGRVYNEQFF,TGTGCCAGCAGCTTAGGGTCCGGGAGGGTCTACAATGAGCAGTTCTTC
TRBJ1-4,TRBV28,once,TRBD1,CASSFSGQALSREKLFF,TGTGCCAGCAGTTTCTCCGGACAGGCTCTCTCCCGTGAAAAACTGTTTTTT
TRBJ1-1,TRBV18,few,NA,CASSTQGSDTEAFF,TGTGCCAGCTCTACACAGGGTAGCGACACTGAAGCTTTCTTT
TRBJ1-3,TRBV9,NA,NA,CASSVDLPGAGNTIYF,TGTGCCAGCAGCGTAGATCTACCGGGGGCTGGAAACACCATATATTTT
TRBJ1-2,TRBV19,NA,TRBD1,CASTTVGGGGGYGYTF,TGTGCCAGTACCACTGTTGGAGGGGGCGGGGGATATGGCTACACCTTC
TRBJ1-4,TRBV5-1,once,NA,CASSPRSLGANEKLFF,TGCGCCAGCAGCCCGAGGTCGTTGGGTGCTAATGAAAAACTGTTTTTT
TRBJ1-1,TRBV28,NA,TRBD1,CAPTGASNTEAFF,TGTGCCCCCACAGGGGCCTCGAACACTGAAGCTTTCTTT
TRBJ2-2,TRBV7-9,NA,NA,CASSSTRRGTNTGELFF,TGTGCCAGCAGCTCAACCCGCAGGGGCACTAACACCGGGGAGCTGTTTTTT
TRBJ2-1,TRBV5-4,NA,NA,CASSLRLAEAYNEQFF,TGTGCCAGCAGCTTGAGGTTAGCGGAGGCCTACAATGAGCAGTTCTTC
TRBJ2-3,TRBV20-1,NA,NA,CSASLRKKQYF,TGCAGTGCTAGTTTGCGGAAGAAGCAGTATTTT
TRBJ2-3,TRBV7-2,NA,NA,CASSPTGLGDTQYF,TGTGCCAGCAGCCCAACAGGGCTCGGAGATACGCAGTATTTT
TRBJ2-3,TRBV18,NA,NA,CASSPQTGFTDTQYF,TGTGCCAGCTCACCCCAGACCGGTTTCACAGATACGCAGTATTTT
TRBJ1-2,TRBV5-1,NA,NA,CASSLLDRSYGYTF,TGCGCCAGCAGCCTCCTTGACAGGAGCTACGGCTACACCTTC
TRBJ1-2,TRBV30,NA,NA,CAWSVSLGGYTF,TGTGCCTGGAGTGTCTCTCTGGGGGGCTACACCTTC
TRBJ1-2,TRBV11-1,NA,NA,CASRDGNYGYTF,TGTGCCAGCAGGGACGGTAACTATGGCTACACCTTC
TRBJ2-2,TRBV28,once,TRBD1,CASSSPGGADGELFF,TGTGCCAGCAGCTCCCCAGGGGGCGCCGACGGGGAGCTGTTTTTT
TRBJ2-5,TRBV14,once,TRBD2,CASSLGSGRSNGETQYF,TGTGCCAGCAGCCTGGGGAGCGGGAGGAGTAATGGAGAGACCCAGTACTTC
TRBJ2-7,TRBV6-5,NA,NA,CASSYSVGVGYEQYF,TGTGCCAGCAGTTACTCGGTCGGGGTTGGCTACGAGCAGTACTTC
TRBJ2-4,TRBV6-5,NA,NA,CASSYEDNDIQYF,TGTGCCAGCAGTTACGAAGACAACGACATTCAGTACTTC
TRBJ2-7,TRBV2,NA,NA,CASSRTVTYEQYF,TGTGCCAGCAGCCGGACGGTGACCTACGAGCAGTACTTC
TRBJ2-3,TRBV7-2,few,TRBD2,CASSLRAGASTDTQYF,TGTGCCAGCAGCTTACGAGCGGGAGCAAGCACAGATACGCAGTATTTT
TRBJ1-2,TRBV28,NA,TRBD1,CASSFAEGARYGYTF,TGTGCCAGCAGTTTTGCGGAGGGGGCCCGCTATGGCTACACCTTC
TRBJ1-2,TRBV15,NA,NA,CATSRDNVYGYTF,TGTGCCACCAGCAGAGATAATGTCTATGGCTACACCTTC
TRBJ2-1,TRBV6-5,NA,TRBD2,CAREGLALNEQFF,TGTGCCAGGGAGGGACTAGCTCTCAATGAGCAGTTCTTC
TRBJ2-5,TRBV7-2,NA,TRBD1,CASSNRGETQYF,TGTGCCAGCAGCAACAGGGGAGAGACCCAGTACTTC